The 29 T cell receptor beta chains below were found in one sample sequenced in a study of response to subunit inactivated influenza vaccine (dated by TCRdb to the late 2010s). Library preparation used RT-PCR. The instrument given in TCRdb is Illumina HiSeq 2500. The public reads were reanalyzed by TCRdb: fastp trimming at Q25, MiXCR alignment, in-frame beta chains only. All rows with the same CDR3 protein become a single entry with the most common DNA and genes. This sample is represented by about 520,000 distinct CDR3 sequences; about 25% of them were singletons. The ten biggest clones cover around 1.8% of the sample. Sequences were derived from CD4+ T cells sorted from PBMCs, sampled roughly 5 days after vaccination. The receptors here all came from a man aged 50 or older who received an inactivated influenza vaccine. Donor details come from another sample of the same person, matched by shared clones.

This clonotype was found a few times. The chain carries TRBV29-1 and TRBJ2-5; TRBD1 or TRBD2 may be the D gene (5 bases each). Trimming took 4 bases from V and 5 from J, leaving 17 bases between them. This CDR3 region has 14 residues. CDR1 and CDR2 from the germline V gene are SQVTM and ANQGSEA. The CDR3 spells CSVGGTSQGETQYF. In DNA form, the CDR3 reads TGCAGCGTTGGGGGGACCAGTCAAGGGGAGACCCAGTACTTC.

Points on this clonotype: Its ends do not fully match the called genes, so a read error is possible. The rearrangement joins TRBV6-2 or TRBV6-3 to TRBJ2-7; a possible D gene is TRBD1 (6 bases). In germline, CDR1 is MNHEY, CDR2 SVGEGT. The CDR3 has 15 residues. CDR3 loop: CTSSSAPRGTYEQYF. The DNA of the CDR3 is TGTACCAGCAGTTCTGCCCCCAGGGGAACCTACGAGCAGTACTTC.

This clonotype showed up just a few times. The rearrangement links TRBV7-9 to TRBJ2-1; 7 bases align to TRBD2. This CDR3 spans 13 amino acids. The junction had 6 bases not matched to a gene; V was cut back by 8 bases and J by 5 bases. Germline CDR1 is SEHNR and CDR2 is FQNEAQ (reference sequence). CDR3 protein: CASGWDYHNEQFF. The DNA for the CDR3 is TGTGCCAGCGGGTGGGACTACCACAATGAGCAGTTCTTC.

In its sample, this clonotype was seen a few times. At one end the junction does not follow the germline gene, possibly because of a read error. The chain uses TRBV12-3 or TRBV12-4 and TRBJ1-4; no clear D. This CDR3 spans 13 amino acids. The CDR3 loop reads CSSSFGYNEKLFF. The CDR3, as DNA: TGTTCCAGCAGCTTCGGGTACAATGAAAAACTGTTTTTT.

This clonotype was found a few times. The V gene is TRBV18, the J gene TRBJ2-7, with D tentatively TRBD1 (5 bases). Germline V CDR1 and CDR2: KGHSH, LQKENI. Trimming cost V 5 bases and J 0 bases, with 17 bases left between them. The CDR3 contains 16 residues. CDR3 sequence (DNA): TGTGCCAGCTCATTACTACAGGATTACGTCTCCTACGAGCAGTACTTC. Residues: CASSLLQDYVSYEQYF. Full variable domain (outside the CDR3, taken from reference TRBV18 and TRBJ2-7): NAGVMQNPRHLVRRRGQEARLRCSPMKGHSHVYWYRQLPEEGLKFMVYLQKENIIDESGMPKERFSAEFPKEGPSILRIQQVVRGDSAAYFCASSLLQDYVSYEQYFGPGTRLTVT.

This clonotype was recorded a few times. The V and J genes are TRBV24-1 and TRBJ2-2, with D unresolved. CDR3 size: 14 residues. V lost 10 bases, J lost 1 base, and 12 bases lay in between. Per the germline V gene, CDR1 is KGHDR and CDR2 is SFDVKD. CDR3 DNA: TGTGCCACAATGCCAACCAGGAACACCGGGGAGCTGTTTTTT. Translated: CATMPTRNTGELFF.

The chain uses TRBV6-1 and TRBJ2-1, with D perhaps matching TRBD1 or TRBD2 (5 bases each). Trimming left V 5 bases short and J 0 bases short, with 17 bases between. CDR3 length equals 17 residues. The V gene's germline CDR1 is MNHNS and CDR2 SASEGT. DNA for the CDR3: TGTGCCAGCAGTATAAGACAGACTATAAGCTCCTACAATGAGCAGTTCTTC. Its translation: CASSIRQTISSYNEQFF.

CDR3 sequence (DNA): TGTGCCAGCAACTACGGGAGGGCCTTCGAGACCCAGTACTTC. Translating it yields CASNYGRAFETQYF. The genes are TRBV25-1 and TRBJ2-5; 8 bases map to TRBD2. Germline trimming cut 7 bases from V and 5 bases from J; bases unmatched to any gene: 9. The length of the CDR3 is 14 residues. The V gene's germline CDR1 is MGHDK and CDR2 SYGVNS.

V gene TRBV5-1 combines with J gene TRBJ2-1; tentatively, D is TRBD1 (6 bases). Germline V gene lookup returns CDR1 SGHRS and CDR2 YFSETQ. CDR3 length: 15 amino acids. With 0 bases removed from V and 3 bases from J, the gap between germline ends came to 10 bases. CDR3 DNA: TGCGCCAGCAGCTTGGAGGGGGACAACTACAATGAGCAGTTCTTC. It encodes CASSLEGDNYNEQFF.

This clonotype came up a few times. This chain connects TRBV3-1 to TRBJ1-2, with no clear D. The V gene's germline CDR1 is LGHDT and CDR2 YNNKEL (reference sequence). The CDR3 totals 13 residues. Trimming cost V 4 bases and J 7 bases, with 13 bases left between them. The CDR3 protein is CASSLRTGPGYTF. Here the CDR3 DNA reads TGTGCCAGCAGCCTCCGGACCGGTCCTGGCTACACCTTC.

This clonotype was detected only once. The chain employs TRBV11-2 and TRBJ2-4, with D perhaps matching TRBD2 (6 bases). This CDR3 comprises 15 residues. Trimming removed 4 bases from V and 0 bases from J, with 10 bases in between. Germline V CDR1 and CDR2: SGHAT, FQNNGV. In DNA form, the CDR3 reads TGTGCCAGCAGCTCACCGGGAGTAGCCAAAAACATTCAGTACTTC. It is translated as CASSSPGVAKNIQYF.

This clonotype came up a few times. J is TRBJ2-3 and V is TRBV12-3 or TRBV12-4, with 8 bases that match TRBD2. The length of the CDR3 is 12 residues. V shed 5 bases, J shed 9 bases, and the junction held 4 bases outside the gene matches. The CDR3 region has the DNA TGTGCCAGCAGTACTAGCGGTAGGACGCAGTATTTT. This gives the protein CASSTSGRTQYF.

This clonotype was counted only a few times. The V and J genes are TRBV12-3 or TRBV12-4 and TRBJ2-7; D gene ambiguous. V was clipped by 1 base and J by 1 base, with 8 bases between them. The CDR3 loop spans 14 amino acids. The CDR3 here is CASSLGQQSYEQYF. DNA of the CDR3: TGTGCCAGCAGTTTAGGGCAGCAATCCTACGAGCAGTACTTC.

This CDR3 reads CASSLGASPYEQYF. CDR3 in DNA: TGTGCCAGCAGCTTAGGGGCCAGTCCCTACGAGCAGTACTTC. The chain uses TRBV7-2 and TRBJ2-7; no reliable D call. The germline gives CDR1 SGHTA, CDR2 FQGNSA. V was pared by 1 base and J by 2 bases, with 9 bases between. The CDR3 runs 14 residues.

The chain combines TRBV4-2 with TRBJ2-1, with D unresolved. CDR3 size: 12 residues. The V and J ends lost 3 bases and 10 bases respectively, with 10 bases between them. Germline V CDR1 and CDR2: LGHNA, YNFKEQ. As DNA, the CDR3 is TGTGCCAGCAGCCAGACATCGTGGGAGCAGTTCTTC. Its protein product is CASSQTSWEQFF.

This clonotype was found a few times. The CDR3 DNA is TGCAGTGCTAGCACCGGGACTAGCAGACACAATGAGCAGTTCTTC. This gives the protein CSASTGTSRHNEQFF. This rearrangement joins TRBV20-1 to TRBJ2-1; TRBD2 matches 9 bases. Germline trimming cut 3 bases from V and 5 bases from J; bases unmatched to any gene: 8. The germline gives CDR1 DFQATT, CDR2 SNEGSKA (reference sequence). The CDR3 has 15 residues.

This clonotype was observed a handful of times. The V gene is TRBV29-1, the J gene TRBJ1-3; D unresolved. Trimming left V 6 bases short and J 0 bases short, with 12 bases between. The CDR3 contains 14 residues. Germline loops: CDR1 SQVTM, CDR2 ANQGSEA. The CDR3 DNA reads TGCAGCGTGTCAGAGGGTAGCTCTGGAAACACCATATATTTT. Translating gives CSVSEGSSGNTIYF.

In its sample, this clonotype was seen a few times. The CDR3 loop is CASSVAPPDEQFF. The DNA of the CDR3 is TGTGCCAGCAGCGTAGCTCCTCCGGATGAGCAGTTCTTC. The chain is built from TRBV9 and TRBJ2-1, with D uncertain. The CDR3 has 13 residues. With 0 bases removed from V and 8 bases from J, the gap between germline ends came to 9 bases. Germline V gene data show CDR1 as SGDLS and CDR2 as YYNGEE.

CDR3 in DNA: TGTGCCTGGAGTGCGAGTGTGGGAGCTTTCTTT. Its protein is CAWSASVGAFF. The chain combines TRBV30 with TRBJ1-1; D is ambiguous. Trimming stripped 1 base from V and 10 bases from J, with 10 bases between. The CDR3 sequence is 11 residues long. Germline lookup yields CDR1 GTSNPN and CDR2 SVGIG (reference sequence).

This rearrangement joins TRBV7-9 to TRBJ2-1, with D unclear. The CDR3 covers 13 residues. The germline CDR1 and CDR2 sequences are SEHNR and FQNEAQ (reference sequence). The germline V and J ends were trimmed by 5 bases and 4 bases, with 9 bases remaining between them. CDR3 in DNA: TGTGCCAGCAGCCCAGCTTCGTACAATGAGCAGTTCTTC. This sequence encodes CASSPASYNEQFF.

This clonotype was seen only once. The chain is built from TRBV15 and TRBJ2-7; 13 positions agree with TRBD2. This CDR3 has 14 amino acids. V was clipped by 8 bases and J by 3 bases; unmatched bases: 4. Germline V CDR1 and CDR2: LNHNV, YYDKDF (reference sequence). The CDR3: CATARTSGGYEQYF. In nucleotides, the CDR3 is TGTGCCACCGCCCGGACTAGCGGGGGCTACGAGCAGTACTTC.

This clonotype has ten or more counts. V and J are TRBV20-1 and TRBJ1-1; D remains ambiguous. Germline CDR1 DFQATT, CDR2 SNEGSKA (reference sequence). The CDR3 runs 15 residues. Trimming stripped 1 base from V and 1 base from J, with 13 bases between. CDR3 loop: CSARVRALSNTEAFF. CDR3 DNA sequence: TGCAGTGCTAGAGTAAGGGCACTATCGAACACTGAAGCTTTCTTT.

The sample holds a few counts of this clonotype. The gene calls are TRBV5-1 and TRBJ2-1; weak D call: TRBD1 (5 bases). The V gene's germline CDR1 is SGHRS and CDR2 YFSETQ. Trimming removed 0 bases from V and 4 bases from J, with 8 bases in between. The CDR3 has 14 residues. This CDR3 is CASSLGPGYNEQFF. For the CDR3, the DNA is TGCGCCAGCAGCTTGGGACCAGGGTACAATGAGCAGTTCTTC.

This clonotype was seen a handful of times. The chain recombines TRBV6-1 with TRBJ2-2; the D call may be TRBD1 or TRBD2 (5 bases each). The germline CDR1 and CDR2 sequences are MNHNS and SASEGT. With 6 bases removed from V and 4 bases from J, the gap between germline ends came to 21 bases. This CDR3 is built from 17 residues. The DNA for the CDR3 is TGTGCCAGCAGGGGTCCTCCAGGGAGAATGAGCACCGGGGAGCTGTTTTTT. It encodes CASRGPPGRMSTGELFF.

The V and J genes are TRBV6-1 and TRBJ1-5; 8 positions agree with TRBD1. The CDR3 is 14 amino acids. The J segment lost 7 bases and the V segment lost 6 bases, leaving 8 bases of the junction unmatched. Germline loops: CDR1 MNHNS, CDR2 SASEGT. The CDR3 spells CASRPDRGIQPQHF. DNA of the CDR3: TGTGCCAGCAGGCCCGACAGGGGAATCCAGCCCCAGCATTTT.

The V and J genes are TRBV5-1 and TRBJ1-1, with a possible D match to TRBD1 (5 bases). CDR1 and CDR2 from the germline V gene are SGHRS and YFSETQ. With 6 bases removed from V and 0 bases from J, the gap between germline ends came to 18 bases. The CDR3 loop spans 16 amino acids. The CDR3 DNA sequence: TGCGCCAGCAATTTAGGGGAGGGTCTCATGAACACTGAAGCTTTCTTT. It codes for CASNLGEGLMNTEAFF.

The chain has TRBV5-1 and TRBJ1-2; no reliable D call. Germline CDR1 reads SGHRS; CDR2 reads YFSETQ. The germline V and J ends were trimmed by 9 bases and 7 bases, with 10 bases remaining between them. This CDR3 has 10 amino acids. For the CDR3, the DNA is TGCGCCATGGTTCCGGGTGGCTACACCTTC. It codes for CAMVPGGYTF.

The J gene is TRBJ2-7, the V gene TRBV6-5; 8 bases are shared with TRBD2. Germline V lookup: CDR1 MNHEY, CDR2 SVGAGI. This CDR3 region has 14 residues. V lost 2 bases to trimming and J lost 2 bases; unmatched junction nucleotides: 2. CDR3 protein: CASSYGSGTYEQYF. CDR3 coding DNA: TGTGCCAGCAGTTACGGTAGCGGGACCTACGAGCAGTACTTC.

V is TRBV6-2 or TRBV6-3 and J is TRBJ1-1; TRBD1 aligns across 7 bases. With 7 bases clipped from V and 5 bases from J, the junction kept 13 bases outside the gene matches. Per the germline V gene, CDR1 is MNHEY and CDR2 is SVGEGT. The CDR3 length is 15 residues. The CDR3 protein is CASTMLGGGVTEAFF. CDR3 bases: TGTGCCAGCACTATGTTAGGAGGGGGCGTAACTGAAGCTTTCTTT.